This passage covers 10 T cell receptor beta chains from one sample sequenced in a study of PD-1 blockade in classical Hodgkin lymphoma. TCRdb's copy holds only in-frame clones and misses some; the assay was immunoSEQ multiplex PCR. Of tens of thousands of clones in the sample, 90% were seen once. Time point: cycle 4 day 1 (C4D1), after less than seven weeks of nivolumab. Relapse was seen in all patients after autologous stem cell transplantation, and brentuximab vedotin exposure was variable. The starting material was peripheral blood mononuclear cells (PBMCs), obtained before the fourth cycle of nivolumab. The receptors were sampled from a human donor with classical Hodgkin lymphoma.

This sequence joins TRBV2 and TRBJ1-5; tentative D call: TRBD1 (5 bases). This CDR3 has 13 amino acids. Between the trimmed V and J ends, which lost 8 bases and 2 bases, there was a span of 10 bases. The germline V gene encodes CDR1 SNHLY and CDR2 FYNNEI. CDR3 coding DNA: TGTGCCAGCGTGGGGGGTGGCAATCAGCCCCAGCATTTT. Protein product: CASVGGGNQPQHF. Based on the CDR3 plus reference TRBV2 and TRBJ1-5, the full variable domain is EPEVTQTPSHQVTQMGQEVILRCVPISNHLYFYWYRQILGQKVEFLVSFYNNEISEKSEIFDDQFSVERPDGSNFTLKIRSTKLEDSAMYFCASVGGGNQPQHFGDGTRLSIL.

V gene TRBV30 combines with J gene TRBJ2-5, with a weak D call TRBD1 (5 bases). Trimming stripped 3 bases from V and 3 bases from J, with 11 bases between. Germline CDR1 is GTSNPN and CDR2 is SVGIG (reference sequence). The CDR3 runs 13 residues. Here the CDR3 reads CAWRGLGEETQYF. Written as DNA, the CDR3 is TGTGCCTGGAGGGGTTTAGGGGAAGAGACCCAGTACTTC.

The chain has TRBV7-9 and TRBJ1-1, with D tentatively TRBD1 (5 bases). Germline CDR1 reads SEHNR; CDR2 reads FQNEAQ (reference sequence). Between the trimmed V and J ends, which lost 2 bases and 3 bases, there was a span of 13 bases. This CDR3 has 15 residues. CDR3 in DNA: TGTGCCAGCAGCTTAATACTGGGACCGGACACTGAAGCTTTCTTT. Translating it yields CASSLILGPDTEAFF.

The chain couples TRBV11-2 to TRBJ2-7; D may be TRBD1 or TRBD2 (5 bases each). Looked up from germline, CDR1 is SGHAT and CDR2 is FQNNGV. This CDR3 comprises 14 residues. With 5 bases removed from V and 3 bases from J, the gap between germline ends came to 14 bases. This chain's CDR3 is CASSEGSGYYEQYF. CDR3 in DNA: TGTGCCAGCAGCGAGGGCTCAGGGTACTACGAGCAGTACTTC.

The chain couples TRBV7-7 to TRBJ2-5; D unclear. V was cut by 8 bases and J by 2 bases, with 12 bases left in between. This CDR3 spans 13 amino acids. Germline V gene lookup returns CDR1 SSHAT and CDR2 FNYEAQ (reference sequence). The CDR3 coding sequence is TGTGCCAGCGGGGAATCCAGTCAAGAGACCCAGTACTTC. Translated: CASGESSQETQYF.

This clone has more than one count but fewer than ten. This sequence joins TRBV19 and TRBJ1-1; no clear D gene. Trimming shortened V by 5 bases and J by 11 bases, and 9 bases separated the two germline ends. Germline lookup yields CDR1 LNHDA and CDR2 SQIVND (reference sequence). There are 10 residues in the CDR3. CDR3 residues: CASSPSGAFF. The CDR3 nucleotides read TGTGCCAGTAGTCCTTCTGGTGCTTTCTTT.

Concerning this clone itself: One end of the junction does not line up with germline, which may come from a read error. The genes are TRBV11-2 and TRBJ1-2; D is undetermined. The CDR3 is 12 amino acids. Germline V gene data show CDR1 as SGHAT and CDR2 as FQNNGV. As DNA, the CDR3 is TGTGCCAGCAGCTTAGGGACCCCGGAGGTACTTTTC. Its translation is CASSLGTPEVLF.

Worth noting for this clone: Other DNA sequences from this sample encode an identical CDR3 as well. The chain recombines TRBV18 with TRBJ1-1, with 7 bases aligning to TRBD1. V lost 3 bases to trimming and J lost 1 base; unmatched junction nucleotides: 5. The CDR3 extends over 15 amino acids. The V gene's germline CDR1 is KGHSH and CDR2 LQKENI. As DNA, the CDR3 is TGTGCCAGCTCACCCAACACAGGGGAGAACACTGAAGCTTTCTTT. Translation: CASSPNTGENTEAFF.

CDR3 DNA: TGTGCCAGCTCACCAGGGGGAAACAATGAGCAGTTCTTC. Encoded protein: CASSPGGNNEQFF. The chain combines TRBV18 with TRBJ2-1; perhaps D is TRBD1 or TRBD2 (5 bases each). V was cut by 2 bases and J by 5 bases, with 7 bases left in between. The CDR3 loop spans 13 amino acids. Germline V gene sequence: CDR1 KGHSH, CDR2 LQKENI.

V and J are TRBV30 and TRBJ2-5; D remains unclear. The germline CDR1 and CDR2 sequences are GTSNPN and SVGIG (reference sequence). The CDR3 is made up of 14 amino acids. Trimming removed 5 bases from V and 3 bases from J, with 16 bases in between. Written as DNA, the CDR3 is TGTGCCTGGTCAACCCCTGGATTGAAAGAGACCCAGTACTTC. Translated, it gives CAWSTPGLKETQYF.